This entry features one T cell receptor (beta chain) sequence. cDNA came from about 0.5 to 1 ug RNA primed by random hexamers. The authors amplified TCR beta CDR3 across 54 Vbeta and 13 Jbeta using immunoSEQ multiplex PCR. TCRdb redid the calling of the immunoSEQ multiplex PCR reads with MiXCR, one entry per CDR3 protein. Of approximately 190,000 distinct CDR3 sequences in the sample, more than 85% are singletons; the top ten hold about 0.17%. Sequencing of TCR beta was undertaken in CD8+ and CD4+ T cells derived from blood. The patients with Susac syndrome satisfied recently defined diagnostic criteria for either definite or probable disease. The data stem from a study of CD8 T cells in Susac syndrome. Study context: When their blood was taken, the Susac syndrome patients had either not yet had any therapy, were taking corticosteroids, or were taking intravenous immunoglobulin alone.

Between the trimmed V and J ends, which lost 0 bases and 6 bases, there was a span of 14 bases. From germline, CDR1 is KGHDR and CDR2 SFDVKD. CDR3 length: 16 amino acids. The TCR sequence derives from a human donor with Susac syndrome. The genes are TRBV24-1 and TRBJ2-1; D remains ambiguous. The material sequenced was CD8+ T cells from PBMCs. CDR3 coding DNA: TGTGCCACCAGTGATTTGGGAGCCCTAAGCCCCAATGAGCAGTTCTTC. Amino acids: CATSDLGALSPNEQFF.